Presented here are 32 T cell receptor beta chains from one specimen sequenced in a study of cytomegalovirus exposure and HLA in healthy donors (dated by TCRdb to about 2017). The protocol used for the library was the immunoSEQ multiplex PCR assay. For the multiplex PCR, a mixture combining 60 forward primers for TCR Vbeta segments and 13 reverse primers for TCR Jbeta segments was used. TCRdb re-hosts the immuneACCESS table, in-frame sequences only. Its copies lack some clones; in the studies checked, an unresolved V gene accounts for under half of them, and the cause for the rest is not known. Counted in this sample were 100,000 or so clones; roughly 80% of them appeared once. Around 10% of the sample is held by the ten biggest clonotypes. The sequenced material came from PBMCs. These receptors all stem from a man aged 30-40 years in good health and CMV-seropositive.

The V call is TRBV9, the J call TRBJ1-1, with D possibly matching TRBD1 (5 bases). The V gene lost 6 bases and the J gene lost 0 bases, with 12 bases spanning the gap. Germline V gives CDR1 SGDLS, CDR2 YYNGEE. CDR3 length: 14 amino acids. The CDR3 region is CASTRQLMNTEAFF. The CDR3, as DNA: TGTGCCAGCACCAGACAGTTAATGAACACTGAAGCTTTCTTT.

CDR3 sequence reads: CASSETGGAAFF. The CDR3 nucleotides are TGTGCCAGCAGTGAGACAGGGGGGGCAGCTTTCTTT. V gene TRBV25-1 combines with J gene TRBJ1-1; TRBD1 agrees at 9 bases. There are 12 residues in the CDR3. Germline V gene sequence: CDR1 MGHDK, CDR2 SYGVNS. The junction had 3 bases not matched to a gene; V was cut back by 3 bases and J by 10 bases.

This clone showed up just a few times. This sequence joins TRBV4-2 and TRBJ2-2; TRBD2 matches 12 bases. The CDR3 contains 16 residues. J lost 1 base, V lost 6 bases, and 3 bases had no gene match. The V gene's germline CDR1 is LGHNA and CDR2 YNFKEQ. Here the CDR3 reads CASRWGLAGNTGELFF. Written as DNA, the CDR3 is TGTGCCAGCAGGTGGGGACTAGCGGGGAACACCGGGGAGCTGTTTTTT.

The chain joins TRBV5-1 to TRBJ2-2; D is undetermined. CDR1 SGHRS and CDR2 YFSETQ come from the germline V gene. The CDR3 length is 11 residues. Trimming removed 3 bases from V and 6 bases from J, with 3 bases in between. CDR3 sequence: CASSSSGELFF. CDR3 DNA: TGCGCCAGCAGCTCGTCCGGGGAGCTGTTTTTT. The full variable domain, in which reference TRBV5-1 and TRBJ2-2 provide the parts outside the CDR3, is KAGVTQTPRYLIKTRGQQVTLSCSPISGHRSVSWYQQTPGQGLQFLFEYFSETQRNKGNFPGRFSGRQFSNSRSEMNVSTLELGDSALYLCASSSSGELFFGEGSRLTVL.

In nucleotides, the CDR3 is TGTGCCAGCAGTACTAGGGCGGGGACTGACAATGAGCAGTTCTTC. Encoded protein: CASSTRAGTDNEQFF. The chain recombines TRBV28 with TRBJ2-1; D is perhaps TRBD2 (6 bases). Germline lookup yields CDR1 MDHEN and CDR2 SYDVKM. The CDR3 has 15 residues. V was clipped by 5 bases and J by 5 bases, with 16 bases between them.

This clone was observed a single time. Likely a read error: the CDR3 ends without its conserved phenylalanine or tryptophan. V gene TRBV2 combines with J gene TRBJ2-3, with D uncertain. Deletions cut 7 bases from V and 0 bases from J, with 8 bases between. This CDR3 region has 13 residues. Germline V gene sequence: CDR1 SNHLY, CDR2 FYNNEI. In nucleotides, the CDR3 is TGTGCCAGCACCCCGTCTAGCACAGATACGCAGTATTCT. Protein sequence: CASTPSSTDTQYS.

This chain links TRBV5-1 with TRBJ1-1; D unresolved. Trimming removed 0 bases from V and 4 bases from J, with 22 bases in between. The CDR3 runs to 18 residues. Germline values: CDR1 SGHRS, CDR2 YFSETQ. This CDR3 is CASSLAPLWAARGTEAFF. The CDR3 DNA reads TGCGCCAGCAGCTTGGCACCTCTTTGGGCGGCCCGGGGCACTGAAGCTTTCTTT.

The rearrangement links TRBV4-3 to TRBJ2-3, with 7 bases aligning to TRBD2. The V and J ends lost 0 bases and 4 bases, in that order; junction bases with no gene match: 7. There are 16 residues in the CDR3. Germline CDR1 reads LGHNA; CDR2 reads YSLEER. CDR3 residues: CASSQDWGGGSDTQYF. CDR3 DNA sequence: TGCGCCAGCAGCCAAGATTGGGGCGGGGGTTCAGATACGCAGTATTTT.

This chain links TRBV9 with TRBJ2-1; 8 bases agree with TRBD2. The germline gives CDR1 SGDLS, CDR2 YYNGEE. This CDR3 is 15 amino acids long. Germline trimming cut 0 bases from V and 6 bases from J; bases unmatched to any gene: 5. CDR3 nucleotide sequence: TGTGCCAGCAGCGTAGACGGGGGGGCCTTCAATGAGCAGTTCTTC. This translates into CASSVDGGAFNEQFF.

This clone was detected a few times. The J gene is TRBJ1-1, the V gene TRBV7-2, with a weak D call TRBD1 (5 bases). CDR1 is SGHTA and CDR2 is FQGNSA in the germline V gene. Trimming took off 8 bases at V and 1 base at J, with 11 bases between the two ends. The CDR3 is 13 amino acids. Here the CDR3 reads CASRLTGNTEAFF. In DNA, the CDR3 is TGTGCCAGCCGTTTAACAGGGAACACTGAAGCTTTCTTT.

The genes are TRBV30 and TRBJ1-2, with a possible D match to TRBD1 (6 bases). Trimming removed 2 bases from V and 7 bases from J, with 20 bases in between. The CDR3 is 15 residues long. CDR1 is GTSNPN, CDR2 SVGIG, per germline (reference sequence). In nucleotides, the CDR3 is TGTGCCTGGAGTTATATGCGGGGGGCCGGCGGTGGCTACACCTTC. As protein: CAWSYMRGAGGGYTF. The variable domain in full, completed from reference TRBV30 and TRBJ1-2, reads SQTIHQWPATLVQPVGSPLSLECTVEGTSNPNLYWYRQAAGRGLQLLFYSVGIGQISSEVPQNLSASRPQDRQFILSSKKLLLSDSGFYLCAWSYMRGAGGGYTFGSGTRLTVV.

This clone has just a few counts. This chain uses TRBV19 with TRBJ1-1; 8 bases align to TRBD1. The CDR3 runs 14 residues. Germline CDR1 and CDR2: LNHDA and SQIVND (reference sequence). After removal of 8 bases from V and 4 bases from J, the junction contained 9 bases not matched to a gene. For the CDR3, the DNA is TGTGCCAGTCGGACGCAGGGGGCTCTCACTGAAGCTTTCTTT. It is translated as CASRTQGALTEAFF.

For this clone: The junction differs from germline at one of its ends, possibly a read error. CDR3 bases: TGTTCCAGCAGCCCCCCTTGGAGAGAGCGGGGAGTAAACTACGAGCAGTACTTC. Translation: CSSSPPWRERGVNYEQYF. This rearrangement joins TRBV7-9 to TRBJ2-7; 7 bases are shared with TRBD2. The CDR3 loop spans 18 amino acids. The V gene's germline CDR1 is SEHNR and CDR2 FQNEAQ (reference sequence).

CDR3 sequence (DNA): TGTGCCAGCAGCCACGGAGGCCAAGAGACCCAGTACTTC. It encodes CASSHGGQETQYF. The rearrangement joins TRBV7-3 to TRBJ2-5, with D possibly TRBD2 on 5 matching bases. This CDR3 comprises 13 residues. V gave up 5 bases and J gave up 1 base, with 8 bases separating them. Germline-derived CDR1 and CDR2 are SGHTA and FQGTGA.

A few counts support this clone. The chain uses TRBV6-5 and TRBJ1-1; D is ambiguous. V lost 5 bases to trimming and J lost 7 bases, with 14 bases between them. This CDR3 is 13 amino acids long. The germline gives CDR1 MNHEY, CDR2 SVGAGI. CDR3 amino acids: CASSPGPEIEAFF. Written as DNA, the CDR3 is TGTGCCAGCAGTCCGGGTCCCGAGATTGAAGCTTTCTTT.

The CDR3 bases are TGTGCCAGCAGCTTCGAACAGGGGCCTTACAATGAGCAGTTCTTC. Its translation: CASSFEQGPYNEQFF. This chain joins TRBV11-1 and TRBJ2-1; 7 positions agree with TRBD1. The CDR3 covers 15 residues. Germline loops: CDR1 SGHAT, CDR2 FQDESV (reference sequence). The V gene end was trimmed by 3 bases and the J gene end by 4 bases; junction bases not matched to a gene: 6.

The gene calls are TRBV30 and TRBJ2-1, with 14 positions matching TRBD2. Germline-derived CDR1 and CDR2 are GTSNPN and SVGIG (reference sequence). J lost 7 bases, V lost 4 bases, and 12 bases had no gene match. This CDR3 is built from 17 residues. The CDR3 sequence is CAWNHGWTSGGRNEQFF. In nucleotides, the CDR3 is TGTGCCTGGAATCACGGATGGACTAGCGGGGGGAGGAATGAGCAGTTCTTC.

V and J are TRBV15 and TRBJ2-7; 14 positions agree with TRBD2. CDR1 is LNHNV, CDR2 YYDKDF, per germline (reference sequence). This CDR3 region has 18 residues. Germline trimming cut 0 bases from V and 10 bases from J; bases unmatched to any gene: 14. CDR3 DNA: TGTGCCACCAGCAGAGATTTCATCCCCGGGACTAGCGGGAGCACACAGTACTTC. Translation gives CATSRDFIPGTSGSTQYF.

This rearrangement joins TRBV30 to TRBJ2-7, with 7 positions matching TRBD2. Germline V gene lookup returns CDR1 GTSNPN and CDR2 SVGIG (reference sequence). V lost 5 bases, J lost 2 bases, and 6 bases stayed unmatched. The CDR3 is 13 residues long. The CDR3 DNA reads as TGTGCCTGGGGCGGGGGATTTACCTACGAGCAGTACTTC. This codes for CAWGGGFTYEQYF.

The rearrangement uses TRBV15 and TRBJ1-5; 10 bases are shared with TRBD1. Germline V gene lookup returns CDR1 LNHNV and CDR2 YYDKDF (reference sequence). V gave up 0 bases and J gave up 7 bases; unmatched junction bases: 3. The CDR3 runs 15 residues. The CDR3 reads CATSRDRTGGQPQHF. The CDR3 DNA follows: TGTGCCACCAGCAGAGACCGGACAGGGGGGCAGCCCCAGCATTTT.

CDR3 amino acids: CAWSSESVNQPQHF. CDR3 DNA: TGTGCCTGGAGTTCGGAGTCGGTCAATCAGCCCCAGCATTTT. The chain employs TRBV30 and TRBJ1-5; D unresolved. Trimming left V 2 bases short and J 3 bases short, with 11 bases between. Germline CDR1 reads GTSNPN; CDR2 reads SVGIG (reference sequence). The length of the CDR3 is 14 residues.

The J gene is TRBJ2-2, the V gene TRBV7-9; 14 positions match TRBD2. The germline V gene has CDR1 SEHNR and CDR2 FQNEAQ (reference sequence). V shed 5 bases and J 6 bases; nucleotides not matched to a gene: 5. The CDR3 loop spans 16 amino acids. The CDR3 here is CASSRGLAGVAGELFF. CDR3 DNA: TGTGCCAGCAGCCGGGGACTAGCGGGGGTAGCCGGGGAGCTGTTTTTT.

The genes are TRBV6-1 and TRBJ2-5; 8 bases agree with TRBD2. Germline V gene lookup returns CDR1 MNHNS and CDR2 SASEGT. This CDR3 region has 17 residues. V gave up 1 base and J gave up 5 bases; unmatched junction bases: 12. CDR3 sequence: CASSEGGWASGGETQYF. The CDR3 coding sequence is TGTGCCAGCAGTGAAGGGGGATGGGCCAGCGGGGGTGAGACCCAGTACTTC.

This clone was seen once. The junction and the germline gene differ at one end; a read error may be behind it. The chain carries TRBV7-9 and TRBJ1-1; D is undetermined. Germline V lookup: CDR1 SEHNR, CDR2 FQNEAQ (reference sequence). The CDR3 runs to 13 residues. The CDR3 coding sequence is TGTTCCAGCAGCCCTCCCACTTCAGGTGAAGCTTTCTTT. Its translation: CSSSPPTSGEAFF.

The rearrangement links TRBV5-6 to TRBJ2-1; 9 bases align to TRBD1. The J segment lost 1 base and the V segment lost 4 bases, leaving 3 bases of the junction unmatched. The CDR3 length is 15 residues. Looked up from germline, CDR1 is SGHDT and CDR2 is YYEEEE. The CDR3 sequence is CASSGGQGSYNEQFF. CDR3 DNA sequence: TGTGCCAGCAGCGGCGGACAGGGGTCCTACAATGAGCAGTTCTTC.

In its sample, this clone was seen once. V is TRBV4-2 and J is TRBJ2-2, with 12 positions matching TRBD1. Looked up from germline, CDR1 is LGHNA and CDR2 is YNFKEQ. The CDR3 has 18 amino acids. Germline trimming cut 1 base from V and 6 bases from J; bases unmatched to any gene: 9. The CDR3 loop reads CASSQVVGTGGDAGELFF. DNA for the CDR3: TGTGCCAGCAGCCAAGTTGTAGGGACAGGGGGCGACGCCGGGGAGCTGTTTTTT.

The rearrangement links TRBV9 to TRBJ2-3, with D possibly matching TRBD1 (8 bases). V was clipped by 0 bases and J by 11 bases, with 13 bases between them. The CDR3 loop spans 13 amino acids. Germline CDR1 reads SGDLS; CDR2 reads YYNGEE. The CDR3 here is CASSVEGGTGQYF. The CDR3 coding sequence is TGTGCCAGCAGCGTAGAGGGAGGGACAGGGCAGTATTTT.

The chain recombines TRBV11-2 with TRBJ2-1; maybe TRBD2 (5 bases). The V gene lost 3 bases and the J gene lost 3 bases, with 12 bases spanning the gap. The CDR3 is made up of 15 amino acids. Germline-derived CDR1 and CDR2 are SGHAT and FQNNGV. The DNA of the CDR3 is TGTGCCAGCAGCTTGGAGACTATCCTCTACAATGAGCAGTTCTTC. This codes for CASSLETILYNEQFF.

This sequence joins TRBV5-4 and TRBJ2-2, with 8 bases identical to TRBD1. Germline CDR1 SGHNT, CDR2 YYREEE (reference sequence). The CDR3 has 15 residues. The V segment lost 4 bases and the J segment 4 bases; nucleotides outside the gene matches: 6. The CDR3 protein is CASSTDRDGTGELFF. CDR3 sequence (DNA): TGTGCCAGCAGCACGGACAGGGATGGCACCGGGGAGCTGTTTTTT. The full variable domain, in which reference TRBV5-4 and TRBJ2-2 provide the parts outside the CDR3, is ETGVTQSPTHLIKTRGQQVTLRCSSQSGHNTVSWYQQALGQGPQFIFQYYREEENGRGNFPPRFSGLQFPNYSSELNVNALELDDSALYLCASSTDRDGTGELFFGEGSRLTVL.

The V call is TRBV18, the J call TRBJ1-6, with D unresolved. Germline V gene data show CDR1 as KGHSH and CDR2 as LQKENI. This CDR3 is 15 amino acids long. V lost 3 bases and J 10 bases, leaving 16 bases between the germline ends. The DNA of the CDR3 is TGTGCCAGCTCACCCGGTTCTCTCCTAGAATCACCCCTCCACTTT. It yields the protein CASSPGSLLESPLHF.

The chain employs TRBV7-8 and TRBJ2-5; tentatively, D is TRBD2 (6 bases). V was trimmed by 1 base and J by 5 bases, leaving 14 bases between them. The CDR3 consists of 15 residues. Germline CDR1 reads SGHVS; CDR2 reads FQNEAQ. CDR3 sequence: CASSLEGRNSETQYF. Here the CDR3 DNA reads TGTGCCAGCAGCTTAGAGGGGAGGAACAGCGAGACCCAGTACTTC. Looking up the rest from reference TRBV7-8 and TRBJ2-5 gives the full variable domain: GAGVSQSPRYKVAKRGQDVALRCDPISGHVSLFWYQQALGQGPEFLTYFQNEAQLDKSGLPSDRFFAERPEGSVSTLKIQRTQQEDSAVYLCASSLEGRNSETQYFGPGTRLLVL.

The chain has TRBV2 and TRBJ1-2; no reliable D call. This CDR3 is 15 amino acids long. From germline, CDR1 is SNHLY and CDR2 FYNNEI. V gave up 8 bases and J gave up 0 bases, with 16 bases separating them. The CDR3 spells CASGDQKITNYGYTF. CDR3 DNA: TGTGCCAGCGGAGACCAGAAAATCACTAACTATGGCTACACCTTC.